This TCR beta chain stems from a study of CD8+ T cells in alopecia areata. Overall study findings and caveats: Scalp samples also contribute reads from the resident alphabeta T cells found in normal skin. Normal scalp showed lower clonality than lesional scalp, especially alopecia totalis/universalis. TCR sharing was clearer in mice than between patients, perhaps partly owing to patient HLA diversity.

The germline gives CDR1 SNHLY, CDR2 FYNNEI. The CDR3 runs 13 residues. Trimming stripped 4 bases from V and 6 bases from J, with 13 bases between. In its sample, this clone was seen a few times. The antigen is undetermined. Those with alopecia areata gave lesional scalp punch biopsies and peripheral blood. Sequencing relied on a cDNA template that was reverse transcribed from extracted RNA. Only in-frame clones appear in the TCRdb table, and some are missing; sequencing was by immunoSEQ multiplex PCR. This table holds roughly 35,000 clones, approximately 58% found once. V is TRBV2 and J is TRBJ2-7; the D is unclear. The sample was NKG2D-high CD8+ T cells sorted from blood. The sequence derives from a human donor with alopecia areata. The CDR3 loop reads CASSGSKAPEQYF. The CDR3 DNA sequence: TGTGCCAGCAGTGGAAGTAAGGCCCCCGAGCAGTACTTC.